This T cell receptor beta chain derives from a study of a mutant IDH1 vaccine in newly diagnosed glioma. Study results and caveats: Changes in the top peripheral T cell clonotypes seemingly had no bearing on pseudoprogression.

Sample time point: baseline, week 1 (first vaccination visit). Specified treatment: pre-vaccination baseline after standard-of-care therapy. New astrocytomas of WHO grade 3 or 4 that were IDH1-mutant and ATRX-lost were found in the donors. Sequenced by immunoSEQ multiplex PCR; TCRdb stores in-frame clones only, minus some. The table lists about 88,000 clones, roughly 82% of them singletons. Comments on this clone: Antigen: not known. Other DNA sequences of this sample code for an identical CDR3.

Trimming removed 5 bases at V and 4 bases at J, with 8 bases between. The CDR3 covers 13 residues. Germline CDR1 is SEHNR and CDR2 is FQNEAQ (reference sequence). The chain joins TRBV7-9 to TRBJ2-2, with D uncertain. Sequences were derived from PBMCs, sampled from a glioma patient treated with radiotherapy, temozolomide or both. This clonotype originated in a man between 40 and 49 years old with glioma. Some clones in this sample may be carry-over from other donors' samples. CDR3 sequence reads: CASSRGRTGELFF. As DNA, the CDR3 is TGTGCCAGCAGCCGCGGACGCACCGGGGAGCTGTTTTTT.